One sample yielded the 8 T cell receptor beta chains listed below, sequenced in a study of early T cells in non-severe SARS-CoV-2 infection. One entry per CDR3 protein results from TCRdb running MiXCR on the 5' RACE reads. Among about 44,000 distinct CDR3 sequences listed, less than 30% were seen once. Source: whole blood, taken at baseline. These receptors all stem from an adult who was a healthcare worker with PCR-confirmed SARS-CoV-2 infection or an uninfected control (not recorded which).

The J gene is TRBJ1-2, the V gene TRBV12-3 or TRBV12-4, with D tentatively TRBD1 (5 bases). V was trimmed by 8 bases and J by 5 bases, leaving 12 bases between them. This CDR3 spans 12 amino acids. The CDR3 DNA reads as TGTGCCAGCGGGGACGGATTTTATGGCTACACCTTC. Translation gives CASGDGFYGYTF.

This clonotype was seen more than once but under ten times. The chain couples TRBV12-2 to TRBJ1-2; the table's D call, TRBD1, has no DNA check behind it. TRBV12-2 is a listed pseudogene. The CDR3 is made up of 19 amino acids. The chain's CDR3 is CASRLVGSLGQEINYGYTF. CDR3 DNA: TGTGCAAGTCGCTTAGTGGGGTCGTTGGGACAGGAGATTAACTATGGCTACACCTTC.

The rearrangement links TRBV6-1 to TRBJ2-3; D may be TRBD1 or TRBD2 (5 bases each). The ends were cut back, 4 bases at V and 4 bases at J, with 15 bases in the middle. The CDR3 loop spans 15 amino acids. Germline V lookup: CDR1 MNHNS, CDR2 SASEGT. For the CDR3, the DNA is TGTGCCAGCAGTGTTCAAGGCCGAGGGGCAGATACGCAGTATTTT. This translates into CASSVQGRGADTQYF.

This rearrangement joins TRBV11-3 to TRBJ1-1, with D perhaps matching TRBD1 (5 bases). The CDR3 has 17 residues. The germline V gene encodes CDR1 SGHNT and CDR2 YENEEA. V was pared by 0 bases and J by 6 bases, with 20 bases between. CDR3 sequence: CASSLDTPGRGGAEAFF. The DNA for the CDR3 is TGTGCCAGCAGCTTAGACACCCCAGGTCGTGGGGGAGCTGAAGCTTTCTTT.

V is TRBV12-3 or TRBV12-4 and J is TRBJ1-2, with a tentative D call TRBD1 (6 bases). The CDR3 totals 14 residues. The V end was cut by 5 bases, the J end by 4 bases, with 14 bases between. The CDR3 here is CASSGDNSLYGYTF. CDR3 DNA sequence: TGTGCCAGCAGTGGGGACAATTCGCTCTATGGCTACACCTTC.

This clonotype was observed once. This chain joins TRBV5-6 and TRBJ2-3; D remains ambiguous. V was shortened by 4 bases and J by 4 bases, with 10 bases between the two germline ends. The germline V gene has CDR1 SGHDT and CDR2 YYEEEE. The CDR3 is made up of 13 amino acids. CDR3 sequence: CASSPQTPDTQYF. In DNA, the CDR3 is TGTGCCAGCAGCCCCCAGACCCCAGATACGCAGTATTTT.

This CDR3 is CASSLTGLSYEQYF. CDR3 bases: TGCGCCAGCAGCTTAACAGGCCTCTCCTACGAGCAGTACTTC. The chain links TRBV5-1 to TRBJ2-7, with D possibly being TRBD1 (5 bases). Germline values: CDR1 SGHRS, CDR2 YFSETQ. This CDR3 is 14 amino acids long. V dropped 2 bases and J dropped 0 bases, with 9 bases sitting between them. Full variable domain (missing parts from reference TRBV5-1 and TRBJ2-7): KAGVTQTPRYLIKTRGQQVTLSCSPISGHRSVSWYQQTPGQGLQFLFEYFSETQRNKGNFPGRFSGRQFSNSRSEMNVSTLELGDSALYLCASSLTGLSYEQYFGPGTRLTVT.

This clonotype showed up just a few times. The chain couples TRBV12-3 or TRBV12-4 to TRBJ1-1, with TRBD1 as a possible D gene (6 bases). The CDR3 is 14 residues long. The V gene lost 3 bases and the J gene lost 1 base, with 9 bases spanning the gap. The CDR3 nucleotides read TGTGCCAGCAGTTTCGAGACAGGGAACACTGAAGCTTTCTTT. Its protein is CASSFETGNTEAFF.